This TCR beta chain appears in the sequencing data of a study of tumor-infiltrating lymphocytes in primary liver carcinoma. The source material, about 17-31 mg of unsorted bulk tissue, was used to co-extract RNA and DNA. The study enrolled treatment-naive patients with chronic HBV infection. Each individual tumor supplied samples from five separate regions. Viable tumor cells exceeded 85% in all tumor samples. A primer matching the constant region was used to make TCR beta cDNA from approximately 0.55 ug of total RNA. Sequencing libraries for TCR beta derived from three nested multiplex PCR rounds that used slightly modified ARM-PCR. TRBV1-TRBV30 forward and Cbeta reverse primers drove the first two approximately 11-cycle rounds. TCRdb reprocessed the multiplex PCR reads via MiXCR and lists one record per CDR3 protein. Altogether approximately 110,000 distinct CDR3 sequences are present, 64% being singletons, with the ten largest covering about 8%.

The CDR3 runs 14 residues. Germline V gene sequence: CDR1 SQVTM, CDR2 ANQGSEA. V was cut by 1 base and J by 1 base, with 10 bases left in between. This clonotype was seen at least ten times. Its antigen is unidentified. Study-wide findings and caveats: The study found only about 7-25% of top clones in all five tumor regions.

The receptor was derived from a woman in her sixties or seventies with primary liver carcinoma and hepatitis B virus infection. Sequencing was done on a sample of liver tumor tissue from sampling region 3. As to subset: tumor region T3, left-lateral pole. V and J are TRBV29-1 and TRBJ2-5; no definite D call. In nucleotides, the CDR3 is TGCAGCGTTGAAGCATGGGGTACCCAAGAGACCCAGTACTTC. This translates into CSVEAWGTQETQYF.